This TCR beta chain was observed in a study of control samples from healthy donors and cancer patients. V lost 4 bases and J 1 base, leaving 20 bases between the germline ends. Germline CDR1 reads MGHRA; CDR2 reads YSYEKL. The CDR3 consists of 17 residues. Assay: immunoSEQ multiplex PCR; the TCRdb copy retains only in-frame clones and omits some. The sample lists some 71,000 clones, approximately 90% occurring once. The sequence came from a woman aged 50 to 65 with colorectal cancer. The chain couples TRBV4-1 to TRBJ2-7, with D perhaps assigned TRBD1 or TRBD2 (5 bases each). Sequencing was carried out using PBMCs. The CDR3 reads CASSLNSGTPSSYEQYF. CDR3 bases: TGCGCCAGCAGCCTCAATTCCGGGACCCCTTCGTCCTACGAGCAGTACTTC.